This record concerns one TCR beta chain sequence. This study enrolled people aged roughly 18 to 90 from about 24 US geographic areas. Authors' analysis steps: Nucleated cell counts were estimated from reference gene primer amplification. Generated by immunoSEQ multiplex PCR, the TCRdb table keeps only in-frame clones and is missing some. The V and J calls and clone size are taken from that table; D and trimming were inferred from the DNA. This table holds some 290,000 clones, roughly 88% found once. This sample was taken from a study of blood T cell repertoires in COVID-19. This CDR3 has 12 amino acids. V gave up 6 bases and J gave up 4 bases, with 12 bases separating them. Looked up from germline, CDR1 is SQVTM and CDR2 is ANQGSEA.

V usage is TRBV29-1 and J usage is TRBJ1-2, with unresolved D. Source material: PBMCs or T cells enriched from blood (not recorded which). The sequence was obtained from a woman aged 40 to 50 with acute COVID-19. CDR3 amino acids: CSVDRGVYGYTF. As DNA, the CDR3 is TGCAGCGTCGACCGGGGAGTCTATGGCTACACCTTC.